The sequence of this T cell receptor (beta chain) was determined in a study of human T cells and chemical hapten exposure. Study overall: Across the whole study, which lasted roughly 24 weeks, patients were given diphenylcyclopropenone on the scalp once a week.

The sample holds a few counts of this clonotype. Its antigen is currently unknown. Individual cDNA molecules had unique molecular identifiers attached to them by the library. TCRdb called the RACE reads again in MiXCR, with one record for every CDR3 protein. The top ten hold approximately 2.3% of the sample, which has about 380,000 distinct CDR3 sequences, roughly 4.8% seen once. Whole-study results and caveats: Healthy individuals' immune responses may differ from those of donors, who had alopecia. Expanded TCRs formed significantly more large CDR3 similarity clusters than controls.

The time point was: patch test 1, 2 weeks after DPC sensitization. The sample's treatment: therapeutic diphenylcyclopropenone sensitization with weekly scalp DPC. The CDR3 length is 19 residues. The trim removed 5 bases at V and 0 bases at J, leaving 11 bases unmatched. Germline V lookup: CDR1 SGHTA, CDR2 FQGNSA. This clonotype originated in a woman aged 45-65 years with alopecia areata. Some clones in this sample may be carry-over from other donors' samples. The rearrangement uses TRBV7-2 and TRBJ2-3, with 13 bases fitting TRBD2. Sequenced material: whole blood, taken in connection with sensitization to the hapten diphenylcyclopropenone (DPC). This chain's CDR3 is CASSLQGLAGTISTDTQYF. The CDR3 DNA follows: TGTGCCAGCAGCCTCCAGGGACTAGCGGGGACCATTAGCACAGATACGCAGTATTTT.